This is a list of T cell receptor beta chains from one sample in a study of identifying expanded T cells in peripheral blood. Sequenced by immunoSEQ multiplex PCR; TCRdb stores in-frame clones only, minus some. This sample carries about 78,000 clones, almost 85% of them seen once, and the ten largest clones take around 18%. Sequencing used blood. These receptors were collected from a person aged 18 to 70 in good health. Each CDR3 is given with its conserved first and last residue. D genes are given only for firm matches. Only some rows state a clone size, as once, few, many or a class for expanded clones.

clone size: -; V gene: TRBV4-3; J gene: TRBJ2-7; D gene: -; CDR3 DNA: TGCGCCAGCAGCCAAGAACTAGGGCCCTCCTACGAGCAGTACTTC; CDR3 protein: CASSQELGPSYEQYF
clone size: once; V gene: TRBV2; J gene: TRBJ2-1; D gene: TRBD1; CDR3 DNA: TGTGCCAGCAGTGTCCCGGGACAGGGACGTGAGCAGTTCTTC; CDR3 protein: CASSVPGQGREQFF
clone size: -; V gene: TRBV4-1; J gene: TRBJ2-1; D gene: -; CDR3 DNA: TGCGCCAGCAGCCAAAGCGGTCAGGATTACAATGAGCAGTTCTTC; CDR3 protein: CASSQSGQDYNEQFF
clone size: -; V gene: TRBV2; J gene: TRBJ1-1; D gene: -; CDR3 DNA: TGTGCCAGCAGTGAAGGGTTGGCTGAAGCTTTCTTT; CDR3 protein: CASSEGLAEAFF
clone size: -; V gene: TRBV6-5; J gene: TRBJ1-5; D gene: -; CDR3 DNA: TGTGCCAGCAGTTACGACAGGACGAATAGCAATCAGCCCCAGCATTTT; CDR3 protein: CASSYDRTNSNQPQHF
clone size: once; V gene: TRBV28; J gene: TRBJ1-1; D gene: -; CDR3 DNA: TGTGCCAGCAGTTTGGTTGGACTTCAGAACACTGAAGCTTTCTTT; CDR3 protein: CASSLVGLQNTEAFF
clone size: -; V gene: TRBV11-2; J gene: TRBJ2-7; D gene: -; CDR3 DNA: TGTGCCAGCAGCCTCACAGGAATAGGCTCCTACGAGCAGTACTTC; CDR3 protein: CASSLTGIGSYEQYF
clone size: -; V gene: TRBV28; J gene: TRBJ1-2; D gene: -; CDR3 DNA: TGTGCCAGCAGTCGACAAGAGCGGTTCTACACCTTC; CDR3 protein: CASSRQERFYTF
clone size: -; V gene: TRBV28; J gene: TRBJ2-6; D gene: -; CDR3 DNA: TGTGCCATCCAGTTTAAAACTAGTGGGGCCAACGTCCTGACTTTC; CDR3 protein: CAIQFKTSGANVLTF
clone size: -; V gene: TRBV23-1; J gene: TRBJ2-1; D gene: -; CDR3 DNA: TGCGCCAGCAGTCAATCGGGGCAGGGTGTCGATGAGCAGTTCTTC; CDR3 protein: CASSQSGQGVDEQFF
clone size: -; V gene: TRBV30; J gene: TRBJ2-7; D gene: -; CDR3 DNA: TGTGCCAGTCGTACCCCGGGACATTCCTACGAGCAGTACTTC; CDR3 protein: CASRTPGHSYEQYF
clone size: -; V gene: TRBV9; J gene: TRBJ1-1; D gene: -; CDR3 DNA: TGTGCCAGCAGCACCCCAGGGAGGACTGAAGCTTTCTTT; CDR3 protein: CASSTPGRTEAFF
clone size: -; V gene: TRBV7-2; J gene: TRBJ2-5; D gene: TRBD2; CDR3 DNA: TGTGCCAGCAGCTTACTAGCGGGGATACAAGAGACCCAGTACTTC; CDR3 protein: CASSLLAGIQETQYF
clone size: -; V gene: TRBV18; J gene: TRBJ1-4; D gene: -; CDR3 DNA: TGTGCCAGCTCACCTTCACCGGGACCGATTGATGAAAAACTGTTTTTT; CDR3 protein: CASSPSPGPIDEKLFF
clone size: -; V gene: TRBV29-1; J gene: TRBJ2-3; D gene: -; CDR3 DNA: TGCAGCGTTGAGGAGAGGGTGGGAGATACGCAGTATTTT; CDR3 protein: CSVEERVGDTQYF
clone size: -; V gene: TRBV2; J gene: TRBJ2-3; D gene: TRBD2; CDR3 DNA: TGTGCCAGCAGGCCGGGACTAGCGGGAGTTGGGGTCACAGATACGCAGTATTTT; CDR3 protein: CASRPGLAGVGVTDTQYF
clone size: -; V gene: TRBV28; J gene: TRBJ2-7; D gene: TRBD2; CDR3 DNA: TGTGCCAGCAGTTTAGGCCTAGCGGGCTACGAGCAGTACTTC; CDR3 protein: CASSLGLAGYEQYF
clone size: -; V gene: TRBV7-8; J gene: TRBJ2-7; D gene: -; CDR3 DNA: TGTGCCAGCAGCTTAGCGAGGGGTTACGAGCAGTACTTC; CDR3 protein: CASSLARGYEQYF
clone size: -; V gene: TRBV27; J gene: TRBJ2-3; D gene: TRBD2; CDR3 DNA: TGTGCCAGCAGTTTCCTCGGCGGGAGGGCCAGAGATACGCAGTATTTT; CDR3 protein: CASSFLGGRARDTQYF
clone size: -; V gene: TRBV7-9; J gene: TRBJ2-4; D gene: -; CDR3 DNA: TGTGCCAGCAGCTTGACAGTTTCCCTGCGGGAAAACATTCAGTACTTC; CDR3 protein: CASSLTVSLRENIQYF